This TCR beta chain was observed in a study of T cells after yellow fever vaccination (dated by TCRdb to about 2019). The study in broad terms: Libraries from fractions with low cell numbers were prepared with the SMART-Seq v4 Ultra Low Input RNA kit. To follow T-cell clones before and after primary and booster YFV17D yellow fever vaccination, bulk TCR alpha and beta repertoires were sequenced over time. Two healthy male donors made up the cohort, one aged 18 to 30 years and the other aged 30 to 40 years. Blood samples were taken at several timepoints before and after primary and secondary immunization, and bulk PBMC replicates and cell subsets were isolated. Points the paper makes about the study in general: A small share of clonotypes occurred in both CD4 and CD8 compartments, likely arising from convergent recombination. Computational filtering was needed because FACS-sorted repertoires could contain abundant contaminating clonotypes from the bulk population. Because only two donors were included in the study, the extent to which the findings can be generalized is limited. The secondary T-cell response was weaker than the primary response but faster, peaking on day 5 instead of day 15. Most clones expanded after primary vaccination (96% of CD4 and 70% to 90% of CD8) were re-detected after the booster, suggesting that broad memory maintenance occurred.

A remark on this clonotype: What this receptor recognizes is not known. The input lacks base qualities; no much larger clone sits a single base away.

The CDR3 sequence holds 13 residues, the cysteine and phenylalanine included. Only the CDR3 DNA is retained, 39 bases long and in frame from the first base. The V end loses 2 bases and the J end loses 5 bases, and a stretch of 8 bases separates them. From the germline V gene (reference sequence), CDR1 is SGHKS and CDR2 is YYEKEE. Synthesis of TCR cDNA relied on 5'RACE template switching, a step that introduced a universal primer site along with unique molecular identifiers. cDNA synthesis was primed from both the TCR alpha and TCR beta constant segments. Libraries were amplified in two PCR steps, with sample barcodes and sequencing adapters added in the second step. Libraries were sequenced on Illumina HiSeq 2500 (2x100 bp) or NovaSeq (2x150 bp). The authors' analysis ran thus. Demultiplexing of reads and collapsing into UMI consensus sequences were performed with MIGEC, and V(D)J alignment was carried out with MiXCR. Clonotypes responding to the vaccine were identified with edgeR on replicate PBMC samples, with the criteria of FDR below 0.01 and a log2 fold change above 5 up to day 15. Bulk clonotypes were assigned CD4 or CD8 identity according to which sequenced CD4 or CD8 repertoire held them at higher abundance. The public reads were quality trimmed at Q25 with fastp and then assembled into clones with MiXCR by TCRdb, keeping productive beta chains. A single entry per CDR3 protein holds the most common genes and DNA from its merged rows. The authors' filters were not applied to this entry. Within this sample are roughly 240,000 distinct CDR3 sequences, with 6% to 8% of them counted one time only. The top ten constitute about 0.95% of the sample.

The treatment or condition label, as the study defines it: live attenuated yellow fever vaccine strain. PBMCs were isolated from peripheral blood using a standard Ficoll-Paque protocol. CD4 and CD8 T-cell fractions were isolated with Dynabeads CD4 and CD8 positive selection kits. TriZol was used to extract RNA from bulk PBMCs, from CD4 and CD8 fractions, and from dextramer-positive and dextramer-negative fractions. The receptor comes from a man aged 25-45 years who received the YFV17D yellow fever vaccine. The rearranged chain carries TRBV5-5 and TRBJ2-1; the D gene is not confidently resolved. This sample comprised CD4+ T cells sorted from PBMCs, obtained on the day of the yellow fever booster vaccination. The CDR3 region has the sequence CASSFEAHNEQFF. Read as DNA, the sequence is TGTGCCAGCAGCTTTGAGGCACACAATGAGCAGTTCTTC.